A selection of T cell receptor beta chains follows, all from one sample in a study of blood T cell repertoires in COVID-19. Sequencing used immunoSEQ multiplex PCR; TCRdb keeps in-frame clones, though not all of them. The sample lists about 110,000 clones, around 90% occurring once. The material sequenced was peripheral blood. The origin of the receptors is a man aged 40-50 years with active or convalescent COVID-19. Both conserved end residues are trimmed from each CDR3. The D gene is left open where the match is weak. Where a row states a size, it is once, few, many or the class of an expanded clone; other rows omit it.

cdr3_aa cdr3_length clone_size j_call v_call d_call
ASSLRTGGGYT 11 once TRBJ1-2 TRBV28 TRBD1
ASRAQAGYSNQPQH 14 NA TRBJ1-5 TRBV19 NA
ASIQSAGELF 10 NA TRBJ2-2 TRBV27 NA
ASSIGSGNTEAF 12 NA TRBJ1-1 TRBV19 NA
ASSQIEGVDTQY 12 NA TRBJ2-3 TRBV4-3 NA
SASSPTLSTDTQY 13 NA TRBJ2-3 TRBV20-1 NA
ASRPGTGTYNEQF 13 NA TRBJ2-1 TRBV28 TRBD1
ASSAGHQPQH 10 NA TRBJ1-5 TRBV3-1/TRBV3-2 NA
ASSPSYEQY 9 NA TRBJ2-7 TRBV21-1 NA
ASSVVDRGGDTQY 13 NA TRBJ2-3 TRBV9 TRBD1
ATTDRLNTEAF 11 NA TRBJ1-1 TRBV19 TRBD1
ASSPVGLYNEQF 12 NA TRBJ2-1 TRBV18 NA
ASSKGLAGVTKSGELF 16 NA TRBJ2-2 TRBV27 TRBD2
ASSSSPNPLAGGLYEQY 17 NA TRBJ2-7 TRBV5-5 TRBD2
ASSLAVTYNEQF 12 NA TRBJ2-1 TRBV7-2 TRBD2
SVTGQLEQY 9 NA TRBJ2-3 TRBV29-1 TRBD1
ASGQQGVGYGYT 12 once TRBJ1-2 TRBV28 TRBD1
SVGVWREVTEAF 12 NA TRBJ1-1 TRBV29-1 NA
ASSLTGKGYT 10 NA TRBJ1-2 TRBV27 TRBD1
ASSQESLQAGFNEKLF 16 NA TRBJ1-4 TRBV4-2 NA
ASSSGSSGRGNIQY 14 NA TRBJ2-4 TRBV5-1 TRBD2
ASSPGLPMVEQY 12 NA TRBJ2-7 TRBV7-2 NA
ASSEGLTGLAGGYGDTQY 18 NA TRBJ2-3 TRBV6-1 TRBD2
ASSESVFLGSPLH 13 NA TRBJ1-6 TRBV25-1 NA
SVASRLTDTQY 11 NA TRBJ2-3 TRBV29-1 NA
ASSYSGTNYEQY 12 NA TRBJ2-7 TRBV6-5 NA
ASSFYGSLTYNEQF 14 NA TRBJ2-1 TRBV7-2 NA
ASSPRQAISGNTIY 14 NA TRBJ1-3 TRBV18 NA
ASSNCVARGLSPLH 14 NA TRBJ1-6 TRBV21-1 NA
ASSLVAGGTDTQY 13 NA TRBJ2-3 TRBV5-1 TRBD2
ASSVTGGNEKLF 12 NA TRBJ1-4 TRBV9 TRBD1
ASSRAGVNTGELF 13 few TRBJ2-2 TRBV28 TRBD2
ASLNYGNYNEQF 12 NA TRBJ2-1 TRBV28 NA